This TCR beta chain was identified in a study of tumor-infiltrating lymphocytes in primary liver carcinoma. From around 500 ng of total RNA, TCR beta-specific cDNA was reverse-transcribed using a constant-region primer. Libraries for TCR beta were built through three nested multiplex PCR rounds, which together made up a slightly modified ARM-PCR procedure. The first two PCR rounds used TRBV1-TRBV30 primers with a Cbeta primer, nine to eleven cycles each. TCRdb reprocessed the multiplex PCR reads with MiXCR, giving one entry per CDR3 protein. This table has approximately 92,000 distinct CDR3 sequences, 69% appearing once. CDR1 and CDR2 from the germline V gene are SGHRS and YFSETQ. The CDR3 consists of 17 residues. Study-wide results and limits: Tumor top-250-clone fractions significantly exceeded those of blood (p = 0.039). Less overlap was seen in tumor-adjacent and tumor-blood pairs than in tumor region pairs.

As concerns this clonotype: The antigen is not known. This may come from a read error, since a much larger clone is one base off.

Starting material for RNA and DNA co-extraction consisted of about 17-30 mg of unsorted bulk tissue. All patients had surgically resected primary liver carcinoma. There were five separate regions sampled from each tumor. Sequencing was performed on liver tumor tissue from sampling region 5. As to subset: tumor region T5, tumor centre. This chain joins TRBV5-1 and TRBJ2-7; TRBD2 aligns across 13 bases. The source is a woman aged 55-70 years with primary liver carcinoma and hepatitis B virus infection. CDR3 residues: CAGSSRTSGGVSYEQYF. The CDR3 DNA reads TGCGCCGGCAGCTCGAGGACTAGCGGGGGAGTCTCCTACGAGCAGTACTTC.